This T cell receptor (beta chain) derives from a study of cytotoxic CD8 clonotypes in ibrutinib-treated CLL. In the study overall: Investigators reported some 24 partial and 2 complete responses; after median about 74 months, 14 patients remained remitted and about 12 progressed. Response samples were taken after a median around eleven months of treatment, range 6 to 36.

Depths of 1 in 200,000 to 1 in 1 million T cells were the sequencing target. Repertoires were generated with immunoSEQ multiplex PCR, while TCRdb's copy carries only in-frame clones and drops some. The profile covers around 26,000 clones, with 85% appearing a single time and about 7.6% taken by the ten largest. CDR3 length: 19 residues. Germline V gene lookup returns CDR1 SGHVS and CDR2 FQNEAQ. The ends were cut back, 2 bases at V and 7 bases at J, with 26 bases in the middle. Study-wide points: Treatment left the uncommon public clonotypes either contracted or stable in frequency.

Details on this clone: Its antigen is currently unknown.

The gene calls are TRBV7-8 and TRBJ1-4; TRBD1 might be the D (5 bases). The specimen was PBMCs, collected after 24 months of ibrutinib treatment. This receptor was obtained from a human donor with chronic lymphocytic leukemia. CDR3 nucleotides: TGTGCCAGCAGCTTATCCCGGCCAGGGCTAACGGCTGTTGCTGAAAAACTGTTTTTT. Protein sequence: CASSLSRPGLTAVAEKLFF.